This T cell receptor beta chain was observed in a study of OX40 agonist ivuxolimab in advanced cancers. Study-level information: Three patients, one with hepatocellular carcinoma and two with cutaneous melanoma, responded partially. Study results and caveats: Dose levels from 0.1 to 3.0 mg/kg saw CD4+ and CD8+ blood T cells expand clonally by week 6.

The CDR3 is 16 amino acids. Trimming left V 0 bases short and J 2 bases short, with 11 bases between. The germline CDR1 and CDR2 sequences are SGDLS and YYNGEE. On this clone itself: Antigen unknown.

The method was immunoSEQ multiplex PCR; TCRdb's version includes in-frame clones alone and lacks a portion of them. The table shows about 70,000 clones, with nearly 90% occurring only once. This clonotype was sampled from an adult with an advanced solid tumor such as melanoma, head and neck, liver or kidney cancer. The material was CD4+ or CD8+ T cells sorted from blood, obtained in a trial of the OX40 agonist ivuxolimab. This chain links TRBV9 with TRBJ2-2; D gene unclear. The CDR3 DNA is TGTGCCAGCAGCGTAGCAGGTCATATCAACACCGGGGAGCTGTTTTTT. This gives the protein CASSVAGHINTGELFF.